One sample yielded the 23 T cell receptor beta chains listed below, sequenced in a study of cytomegalovirus exposure and HLA in healthy donors. The PCR made use of 60 Vbeta and 13 Jbeta primers. Here immunoSEQ multiplex PCR was the method, and the copy in TCRdb shows in-frame clones only, minus some. The data show about 190,000 clones, about 80% seen once. Sequencing was done on a sample of PBMCs. All receptors come from a man aged 35 to 55 in good health and CMV-seropositive.

This rearrangement joins TRBV5-5 to TRBJ2-5; 10 nucleotides align to TRBD2. The germline V gene encodes CDR1 SGHKS and CDR2 YYEKEE (reference sequence). The V segment lost 1 base and the J segment 3 bases; nucleotides outside the gene matches: 6. CDR3 length: 16 residues. CDR3 loop: CASSLLLLAGEETQYF. For the CDR3, the DNA is TGTGCCAGCAGCTTGCTCCTCCTAGCGGGAGAAGAGACCCAGTACTTC. Full variable domain (rest looked up from reference TRBV5-5 and TRBJ2-5): DAGVTQSPTHLIKTRGQQVTLRCSPISGHKSVSWYQQVLGQGPQFIFQYYEKEERGRGNFPDRFSARQFPNYSSELNVNALLLGDSALYLCASSLLLLAGEETQYFGPGTRLLVL.

The chain carries TRBV11-2 and TRBJ2-5; the match to TRBD2 covers 7 bases. Matching the DNA end better, TRBJ2-7 makes the J call doubtful. CDR1 SGHAT and CDR2 FQNNGV come from the germline V gene. This CDR3 contains 16 residues. The CDR3 sequence: CASSLMDRGGSGEQYF. The CDR3 region has the DNA TGTGCCAGCAGCTTAATGGATCGGGGAGGGTCCGGCGAGCAGTACTTC.

The rearrangement joins TRBV10-3 to TRBJ2-2; D remains ambiguous. The CDR3 sequence is 13 residues long. CDR1 and CDR2 from the germline V gene are ENHRY and SYGVKD. V was cut by 7 bases and J by 5 bases, with 11 bases left in between. The CDR3 loop is CAITAEPTGELFF. CDR3 coding DNA: TGTGCCATCACCGCAGAACCGACCGGGGAGCTGTTTTTT.

This clone turned up a few times. V is TRBV29-1 and J is TRBJ2-3; weak D call: TRBD1 (5 bases). The CDR3 runs 14 residues. Germline CDR1 is SQVTM and CDR2 is ANQGSEA. With 4 bases removed from V and 2 bases from J, the gap between germline ends came to 13 bases. The CDR3 nucleotides read TGCAGCGTTGGACACGGCAGGGCCACAGATACGCAGTATTTT. Amino acid sequence: CSVGHGRATDTQYF.

The chain combines TRBV6-1 with TRBJ2-1, with 9 bases fitting TRBD1. CDR3 length: 14 amino acids. The trim removed 3 bases at V and 8 bases at J, leaving 5 bases unmatched. Germline assignment: CDR1 MNHNS and CDR2 SASEGT. This CDR3 is CASSDGTGNDEQFF. For the CDR3, the DNA is TGTGCCAGCAGTGACGGGACAGGGAATGATGAGCAGTTCTTC.

V usage is TRBV5-1 and J usage is TRBJ2-3; TRBD2 aligns across 13 bases. The germline gives CDR1 SGHRS, CDR2 YFSETQ. V dropped 3 bases and J dropped 0; count of bases not matched to a gene: 7. The length of the CDR3 is 18 residues. CDR3 DNA: TGCGCCAGCAGCTCGGGACTAGCGGGAAGTACTAGCACAGATACGCAGTATTTT. Its protein is CASSSGLAGSTSTDTQYF.

V usage is TRBV2 and J usage is TRBJ2-7; 9 nucleotides agree with TRBD1. The CDR3 consists of 12 residues. After removal of 8 bases from V and 2 bases from J, the junction contained 1 base not matched to a gene. CDR1 and CDR2 (germline): SNHLY, FYNNEI. This CDR3 is CASGQGPYEQYF. The DNA for the CDR3 is TGTGCCAGCGGACAGGGGCCCTACGAGCAGTACTTC.

This sequence joins TRBV5-6 and TRBJ2-3, with TRBD1 identical over 9 bases. The J segment lost 1 base and the V segment lost 4 bases, leaving 10 bases of the junction unmatched. CDR3 length: 17 residues. Germline-derived CDR1 and CDR2 are SGHDT and YYEEEE. The CDR3 here is CASSQGQGQIRTDTQYF. DNA for the CDR3: TGTGCCAGCAGCCAGGGACAGGGCCAGATCCGCACAGATACGCAGTATTTT.

V usage is TRBV4-3 and J usage is TRBJ2-1; no clear D. The CDR3 contains 15 residues. V was trimmed by 0 bases and J by 7 bases, leaving 13 bases between them. Germline CDR1 is LGHNA and CDR2 is YSLEER. In nucleotides, the CDR3 is TGCGCCAGCAGCCAAGAAGCGCGCGCAGAGAATGAGCAGTTCTTC. The encoded protein is CASSQEARAENEQFF.

This chain connects TRBV7-9 to TRBJ2-1, with 11 bases lining up with TRBD2. V dropped 5 bases and J dropped 8; count of bases not matched to a gene: 8. Germline loops: CDR1 SEHNR, CDR2 FQNEAQ (reference sequence). The CDR3 is made up of 15 amino acids. CDR3 sequence (DNA): TGTGCCAGCAGCACCACTAGCGGGAGCGGCGATGAGCAGTTCTTC. Translation: CASSTTSGSGDEQFF.

This clone was seen just once. The chain couples TRBV7-7 to TRBJ2-5; D possibly corresponds to TRBD2 (5 bases). Germline assignment: CDR1 SSHAT and CDR2 FNYEAQ (reference sequence). The ends were cut back, 4 bases at V and 5 bases at J, with 20 bases in the middle. CDR3 length equals 16 residues. The CDR3: CASSSGLGPLGETQYF. As DNA, the CDR3 is TGTGCCAGCAGCTCGGGATTAGGCCCTCTAGGGGAGACCCAGTACTTC.

The chain links TRBV6-5 to TRBJ1-5; 9 bases agree with TRBD1. This CDR3 is 15 amino acids long. Trimming at V came to 5 bases and at J to 7 bases, leaving 9 bases not matched to a gene. The germline gives CDR1 MNHEY, CDR2 SVGAGI. The CDR3 bases are TGTGCCAGCAGTCAGCTCCGGGACAGGGACCAGCCCCAGCATTTT. The encoded protein is CASSQLRDRDQPQHF.

The rearrangement links TRBV10-2 to TRBJ1-1, with D unresolved. Trimming took off 8 bases at V and 7 bases at J, with 14 bases between the two ends. This CDR3 is 12 amino acids long. Germline V gene sequence: CDR1 WSHSY, CDR2 SAAADI. The CDR3 is CASSPARCEAFF. For the CDR3, the DNA is TGCGCCAGCTCTCCCGCCAGGTGTGAAGCTTTCTTT.

V usage is TRBV19 and J usage is TRBJ1-1; D is undetermined. From germline, CDR1 is LNHDA and CDR2 SQIVND (reference sequence). V dropped 5 bases and J dropped 1 base, with 8 bases sitting between them. The CDR3 sequence is 13 residues long. The CDR3 spells CASSLRQNTEAFF. The CDR3 DNA is TGTGCCAGTAGTCTTAGACAGAACACTGAAGCTTTCTTT. The whole variable domain, filled in from reference TRBV19 and TRBJ1-1, reads DGGITQSPKYLFRKEGQNVTLSCEQNLNHDAMYWYRQDPGQGLRLIYYSQIVNDFQKGDIAEGYSVSREKKESFPLTVTSAQKNPTAFYLCASSLRQNTEAFFGQGTRLTVV.

The chain couples TRBV25-1 to TRBJ2-7; TRBD1 matches at 9 bases. V lost 4 bases, J lost 3 bases, and 1 base stayed unmatched. The CDR3 is 13 residues long. Germline V lookup: CDR1 MGHDK, CDR2 SYGVNS. CDR3 in DNA: TGTGCCAGCAGTGCGACAGGGGGCTACGAGCAGTACTTC. Its protein product is CASSATGGYEQYF.

This sequence joins TRBV6-1 and TRBJ2-4; possible D gene TRBD1, 6 bases. The germline V gene has CDR1 MNHNS and CDR2 SASEGT. CDR3 size: 15 residues. The V gene lost 6 bases and the J gene lost 2 bases, with 14 bases spanning the gap. CDR3 loop: CASSLIRGTKNIQYF. The CDR3, as DNA: TGTGCCAGCAGCCTTATCAGGGGTACCAAAAACATTCAGTACTTC.

V usage is TRBV5-1 and J usage is TRBJ2-5; D is ambiguous. TRBJ2-7 matches the DNA end more closely, so the J call is doubtful. Germline V gives CDR1 SGHRS, CDR2 YFSETQ. CDR3 length: 14 amino acids. In DNA form, the CDR3 reads TGCGCCAGCAGCTTGGGGGCAGCTACCTACGAGCAGTACTTC. Protein: CASSLGAATYEQYF.

This chain uses TRBV27 with TRBJ1-6, with 7 bases lining up with TRBD1. The V segment lost 6 bases and the J segment 9 bases; nucleotides outside the gene matches: 8. The CDR3 contains 14 residues. Germline values: CDR1 MNHEY, CDR2 SMNVEV (reference sequence). The DNA for the CDR3 is TGTGCCAGCAGCCCCCGGCAGGGGGGTTCACCCCTCCACTTT. It codes for CASSPRQGGSPLHF.

The gene calls are TRBV5-1 and TRBJ2-5; weak D call: TRBD1 (6 bases). The J call may be in error: the DNA end matches TRBJ2-7 better. Germline values: CDR1 SGHRS, CDR2 YFSETQ. The CDR3 consists of 15 residues. In nucleotides, the CDR3 is TGCGCCAGCGGCGTGCAGGGGTTAGTCGGGTACGAGCAGTACTTC. The encoded protein is CASGVQGLVGYEQYF.

This clone showed up just a few times. The CDR3 DNA reads as TGTGCCAGCACCGAAAACAGGCGTGAAGCTTTCTTT. This encodes CASTENRREAFF. This chain joins TRBV28 and TRBJ1-1; possibly TRBD1 for D (5 bases). CDR3 length: 12 residues. V lost 7 bases and J 7 bases, leaving 13 bases between the germline ends. From germline, CDR1 is MDHEN and CDR2 SYDVKM.

This sequence joins TRBV15 and TRBJ1-1, with 8 bases that match TRBD1. Looked up from germline, CDR1 is LNHNV and CDR2 is YYDKDF (reference sequence). This CDR3 is 16 amino acids long. V was pared by 2 bases and J by 6 bases, with 11 bases of the junction left unmatched. This CDR3 is CATSRSDRGPAPEAFF. CDR3 bases: TGTGCCACCAGCAGATCCGACAGGGGCCCTGCCCCTGAAGCTTTCTTT.

In its sample, this clone was seen a few times. V and J are TRBV7-2 and TRBJ1-5, with D uncertain. V gave up 1 base and J gave up 9 bases, with 16 bases separating them. Germline loops: CDR1 SGHTA, CDR2 FQGNSA. The CDR3 loop spans 15 amino acids. CDR3 nucleotides: TGTGCCAGCAGCTTAGTGGGTGGCACCTCGGGGCCCCAGCATTTT. It yields the protein CASSLVGGTSGPQHF.

CDR3 DNA sequence: TGTGCCAGCAGCGGGCAGGGGGGTGGTCAGCCCCAGCATTTT. Translation gives CASSGQGGGQPQHF. V is TRBV6-1 and J is TRBJ1-5, with 7 bases identical to TRBD1. The CDR3 covers 14 residues. V lost 6 bases and J lost 6; bases outside the gene matches: 8. The germline gives CDR1 MNHNS, CDR2 SASEGT.